This passage covers 5 T cell receptor beta chains from one sample sequenced in a study of T cell responses to AZD1222 COVID-19 vaccine. Measured with immunoSEQ multiplex PCR; TCRdb has only the in-frame clones, and not every one. The sample lists some 69,000 clones; 75% to 85% were seen once. This specimen was peripheral blood, taken 28 days after the second AZD1222 dose. The receptors derive from an adult who received the AZD1222 COVID-19 vaccine.

The genes are TRBV28 and TRBJ1-1; D possibly corresponds to TRBD1 (5 bases). With 7 bases removed from V and 4 bases from J, the gap between germline ends came to 19 bases. Germline V lookup: CDR1 MDHEN, CDR2 SYDVKM. CDR3 length: 15 residues. The CDR3 spells CASTQYWGAITEAFF. The CDR3 DNA follows: TGTGCCAGCACCCAGTACTGGGGCGCGATCACTGAAGCTTTCTTT. Variable domain in full (rest from reference TRBV28 and TRBJ1-1): DVKVTQSSRYLVKRTGEKVFLECVQDMDHENMFWYRQDPGLGLRLIYFSYDVKMKEKGDIPEGYSVSREKKERFSLILESASTNQTSMYLCASTQYWGAITEAFFGQGTRLTVV.

This clone appeared a few times. The V and J genes are TRBV5-1 and TRBJ1-4; D perhaps matches TRBD1 (6 bases). The CDR3 covers 17 residues. Trimming cost V 0 bases and J 0 bases, with 12 bases left between them. Germline CDR1 SGHRS, CDR2 YFSETQ. CDR3 nucleotide sequence: TGCGCCAGCAGCTTGGCTCCCCAGGGGACAACTAATGAAAAACTGTTTTTT. As protein: CASSLAPQGTTNEKLFF.

The genes are TRBV19 and TRBJ1-1; D is undetermined. There are 16 residues in the CDR3. The germline V gene has CDR1 LNHDA and CDR2 SQIVND (reference sequence). Trimming stripped 3 bases from V and 0 bases from J, with 14 bases between. This CDR3 reads CASSIPAGYMNTEAFF. CDR3 bases: TGTGCCAGTAGTATCCCCGCCGGCTACATGAACACTGAAGCTTTCTTT.

The chain couples TRBV19 to TRBJ1-4, with no clear D. The CDR3 sequence is 15 residues long. The V end was cut by 1 base, the J end by 8 bases, with 14 bases between. The germline gives CDR1 LNHDA, CDR2 SQIVND (reference sequence). Written as DNA, the CDR3 is TGTGCCAGTAGTATAGGTGAACAGCCTTTCGAAAAACTGTTTTTT. Translated, it gives CASSIGEQPFEKLFF.

In this sample, this clone turned up many times. The V and J genes are TRBV18 and TRBJ2-1; D is undetermined. Deletions cut 0 bases from V and 4 bases from J, with 13 bases between. This CDR3 has 16 residues. The germline CDR1 and CDR2 sequences are KGHSH and LQKENI. CDR3 sequence (DNA): TGTGCCAGCTCACCACCGGACGCCGTGGGTTACAATGAGCAGTTCTTC. It is translated as CASSPPDAVGYNEQFF.